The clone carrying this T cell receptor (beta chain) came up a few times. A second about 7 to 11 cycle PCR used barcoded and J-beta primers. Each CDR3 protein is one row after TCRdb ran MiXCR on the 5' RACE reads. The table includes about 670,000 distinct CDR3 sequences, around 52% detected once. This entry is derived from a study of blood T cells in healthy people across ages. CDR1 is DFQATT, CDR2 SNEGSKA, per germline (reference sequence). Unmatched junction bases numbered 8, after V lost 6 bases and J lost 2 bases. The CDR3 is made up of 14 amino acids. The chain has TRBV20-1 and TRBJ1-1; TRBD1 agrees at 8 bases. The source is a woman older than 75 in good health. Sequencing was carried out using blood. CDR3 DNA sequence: TGCAGTGCCCGGACAGGGAACCAAAACACTGAAGCTTTCTTT. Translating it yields CSARTGNQNTEAFF.